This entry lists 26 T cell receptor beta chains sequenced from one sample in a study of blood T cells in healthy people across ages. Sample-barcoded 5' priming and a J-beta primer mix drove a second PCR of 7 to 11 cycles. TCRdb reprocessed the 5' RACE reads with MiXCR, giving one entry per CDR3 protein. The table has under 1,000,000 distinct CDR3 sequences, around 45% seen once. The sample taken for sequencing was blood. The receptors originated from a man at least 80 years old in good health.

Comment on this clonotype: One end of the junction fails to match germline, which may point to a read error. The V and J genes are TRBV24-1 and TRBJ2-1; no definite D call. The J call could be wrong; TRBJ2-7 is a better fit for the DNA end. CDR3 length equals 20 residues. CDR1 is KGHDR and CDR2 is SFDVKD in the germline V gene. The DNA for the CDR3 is TGTGTCACCATATCACTGTTTCGAGAGTTTGGTTATTATTCCTACAATGAGCAGTACTTC. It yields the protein CVTISLFREFGYYSYNEQYF.

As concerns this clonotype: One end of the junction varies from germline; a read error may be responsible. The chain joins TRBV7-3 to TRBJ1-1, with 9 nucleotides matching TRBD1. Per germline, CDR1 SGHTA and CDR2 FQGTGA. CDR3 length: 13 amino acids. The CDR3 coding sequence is TGTGTCAGCAGCGCCGGGACAGGGCCTGAAGCTTTCTTT. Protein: CVSSAGTGPEAFF.

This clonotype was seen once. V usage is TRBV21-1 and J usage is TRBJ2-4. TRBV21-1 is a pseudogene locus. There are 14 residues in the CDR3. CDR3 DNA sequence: TGTGCCAGCAGCGTAGCGGGTCACAAAAACATTCAGTACTTC. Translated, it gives CASSVAGHKNIQYF.

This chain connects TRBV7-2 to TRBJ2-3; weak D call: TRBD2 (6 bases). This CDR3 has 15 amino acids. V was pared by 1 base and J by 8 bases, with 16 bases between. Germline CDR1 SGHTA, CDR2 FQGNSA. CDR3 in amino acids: CASSLGGVNTGTQYF. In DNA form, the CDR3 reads TGTGCCAGCAGCTTAGGGGGGGTGAACACGGGTACGCAGTATTTT.

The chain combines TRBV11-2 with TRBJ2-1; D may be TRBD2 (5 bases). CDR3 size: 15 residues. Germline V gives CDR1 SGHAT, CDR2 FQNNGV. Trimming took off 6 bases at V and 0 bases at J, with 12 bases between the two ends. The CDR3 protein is CASRIRSGSYNEQFF. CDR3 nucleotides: TGTGCCAGCAGGATCCGGAGCGGCTCCTACAATGAGCAGTTCTTC.

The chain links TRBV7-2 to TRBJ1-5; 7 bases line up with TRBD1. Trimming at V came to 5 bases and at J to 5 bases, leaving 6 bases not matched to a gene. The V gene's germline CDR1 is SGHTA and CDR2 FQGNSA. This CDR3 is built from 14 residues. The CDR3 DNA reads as TGTGCCAGCAGCGCTGACAGGGCACATCAGCCCCAGCATTTT. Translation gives CASSADRAHQPQHF.

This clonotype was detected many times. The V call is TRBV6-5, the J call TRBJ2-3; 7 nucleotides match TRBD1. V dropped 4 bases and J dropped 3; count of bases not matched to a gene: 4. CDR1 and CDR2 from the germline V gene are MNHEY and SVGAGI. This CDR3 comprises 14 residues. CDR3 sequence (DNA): TGTGCCAGCAGTTCTCAGGGGGAAACAGATACGCAGTATTTT. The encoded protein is CASSSQGETDTQYF.

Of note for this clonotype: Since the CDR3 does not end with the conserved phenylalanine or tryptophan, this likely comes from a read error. The chain's CDR3 is CASSPATGGLDTQYS. For the CDR3, the DNA is TGCGCCAGCAGCCCCGCAACGGGAGGGCTTGATACGCAGTATTCT. The rearrangement uses TRBV5-1 and TRBJ2-3; 8 bases agree with TRBD2. The CDR3 sequence is 15 residues long. The V gene's germline CDR1 is SGHRS and CDR2 YFSETQ. V lost 4 bases, J lost 6 bases, and 10 bases stayed unmatched.

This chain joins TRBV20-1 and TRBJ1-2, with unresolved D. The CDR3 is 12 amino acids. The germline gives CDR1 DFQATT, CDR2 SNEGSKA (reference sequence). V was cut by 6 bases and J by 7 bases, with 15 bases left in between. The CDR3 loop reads CSATVSGAGYTF. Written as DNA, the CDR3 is TGCAGTGCCACGGTCTCGGGTGCTGGCTACACCTTC.

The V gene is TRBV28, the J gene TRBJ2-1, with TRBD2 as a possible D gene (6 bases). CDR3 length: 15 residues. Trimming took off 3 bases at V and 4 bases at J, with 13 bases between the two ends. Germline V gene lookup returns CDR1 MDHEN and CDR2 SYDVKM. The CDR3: CASSLAPGEYNEQFF. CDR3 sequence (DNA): TGTGCCAGCAGTTTGGCCCCGGGAGAATACAATGAGCAGTTCTTC.

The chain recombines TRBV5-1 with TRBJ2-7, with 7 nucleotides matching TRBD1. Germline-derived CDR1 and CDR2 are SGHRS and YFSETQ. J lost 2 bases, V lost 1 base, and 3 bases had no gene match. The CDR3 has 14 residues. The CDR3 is CASSLTGQPYEQYF. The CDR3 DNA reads TGCGCCAGCAGCTTGACGGGACAGCCCTACGAGCAGTACTTC.

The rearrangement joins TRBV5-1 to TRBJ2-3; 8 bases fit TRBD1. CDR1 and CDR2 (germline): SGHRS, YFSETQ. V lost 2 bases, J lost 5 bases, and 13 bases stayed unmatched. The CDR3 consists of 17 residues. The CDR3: CASSFPSPRGPGDTQYF. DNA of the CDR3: TGCGCCAGCAGCTTTCCTTCGCCCAGGGGGCCGGGAGATACGCAGTATTTT.

CDR3 loop: CASSYRGDQPQHF. The CDR3 DNA reads TGTGCCAGCAGTTACAGGGGGGATCAGCCCCAGCATTTT. The V call is TRBV12-3 or TRBV12-4, the J call TRBJ1-5; 8 bases agree with TRBD1. Trimming removed 4 bases from V and 5 bases from J; junction bases left unmatched: 1. The CDR3 is 13 residues long.

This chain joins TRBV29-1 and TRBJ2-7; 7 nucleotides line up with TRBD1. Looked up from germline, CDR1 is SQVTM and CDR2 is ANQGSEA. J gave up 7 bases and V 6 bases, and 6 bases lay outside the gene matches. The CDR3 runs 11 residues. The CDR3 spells CSVAGTVEQYF. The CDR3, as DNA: TGCAGCGTAGCCGGGACAGTAGAGCAGTACTTC.

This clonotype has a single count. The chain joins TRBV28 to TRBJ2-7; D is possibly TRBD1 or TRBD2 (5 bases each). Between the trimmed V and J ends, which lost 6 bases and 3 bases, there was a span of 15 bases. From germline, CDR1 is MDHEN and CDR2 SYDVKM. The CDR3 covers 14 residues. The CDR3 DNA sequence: TGTGCCAGCAGCGGGGACGCGAGACGCTACGAGCAGTACTTC. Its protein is CASSGDARRYEQYF.

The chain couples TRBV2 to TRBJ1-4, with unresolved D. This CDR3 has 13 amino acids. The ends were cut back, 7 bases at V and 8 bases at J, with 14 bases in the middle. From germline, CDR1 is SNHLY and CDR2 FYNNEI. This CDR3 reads CASKDGLREKLFF. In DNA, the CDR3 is TGTGCCAGCAAGGACGGGCTCAGGGAAAAACTGTTTTTT.

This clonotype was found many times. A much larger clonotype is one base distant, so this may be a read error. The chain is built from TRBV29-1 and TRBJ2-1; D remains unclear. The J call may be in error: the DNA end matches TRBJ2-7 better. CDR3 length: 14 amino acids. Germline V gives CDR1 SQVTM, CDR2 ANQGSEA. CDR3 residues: CSVVGVFSYNEQYF. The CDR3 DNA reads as TGCAGCGTTGTAGGTGTGTTTTCCTACAATGAGCAGTACTTC.

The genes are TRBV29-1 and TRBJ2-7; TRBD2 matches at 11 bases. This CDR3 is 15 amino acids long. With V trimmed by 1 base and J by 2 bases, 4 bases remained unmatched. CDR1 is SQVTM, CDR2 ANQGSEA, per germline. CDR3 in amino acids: CSVEGTSGPTYEQYF. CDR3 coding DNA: TGCAGCGTTGAAGGGACTAGCGGGCCAACCTACGAGCAGTACTTC.

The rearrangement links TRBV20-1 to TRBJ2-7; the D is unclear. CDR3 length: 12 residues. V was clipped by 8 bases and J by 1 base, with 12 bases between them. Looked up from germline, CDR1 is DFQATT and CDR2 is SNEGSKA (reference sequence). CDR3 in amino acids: CSTGATSYEQYF. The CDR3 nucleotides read TGCAGTACTGGAGCCACTTCCTACGAGCAGTACTTC.

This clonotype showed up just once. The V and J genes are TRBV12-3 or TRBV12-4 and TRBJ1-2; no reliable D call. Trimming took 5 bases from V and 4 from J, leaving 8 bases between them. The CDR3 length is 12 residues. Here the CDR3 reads CASSLWSYGYTF. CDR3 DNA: TGTGCCAGCAGTCTTTGGTCCTATGGCTACACCTTC.

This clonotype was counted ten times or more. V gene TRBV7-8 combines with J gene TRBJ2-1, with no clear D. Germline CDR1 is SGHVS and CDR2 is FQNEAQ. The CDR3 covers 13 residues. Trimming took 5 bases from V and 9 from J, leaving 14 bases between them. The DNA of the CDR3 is TGTGCCAGCAGCCCCACGGTAGAATCTGAGCAGTTCTTC. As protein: CASSPTVESEQFF.

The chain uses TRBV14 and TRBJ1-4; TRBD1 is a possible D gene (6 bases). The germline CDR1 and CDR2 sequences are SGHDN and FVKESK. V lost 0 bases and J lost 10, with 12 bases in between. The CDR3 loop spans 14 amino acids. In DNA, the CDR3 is TGTGCCAGCAGCCAAGAACCGGGGGCAGTAAAACTGTTTTTT. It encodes CASSQEPGAVKLFF. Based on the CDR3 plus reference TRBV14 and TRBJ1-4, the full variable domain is EAGVTQFPSHSVIEKGQTVTLRCDPISGHDNLYWYRRVMGKEIKFLLHFVKESKQDESGMPNNRFLAERTGGTYSTLKVQPAELEDSGVYFCASSQEPGAVKLFFGSGTQLSVL.

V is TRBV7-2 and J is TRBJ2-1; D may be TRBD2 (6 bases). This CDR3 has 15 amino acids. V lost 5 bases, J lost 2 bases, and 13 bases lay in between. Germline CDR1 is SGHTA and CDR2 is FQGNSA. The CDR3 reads CASSASAPAYNEQFF. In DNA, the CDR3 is TGTGCCAGCAGCGCTAGCGCCCCTGCCTACAATGAGCAGTTCTTC.

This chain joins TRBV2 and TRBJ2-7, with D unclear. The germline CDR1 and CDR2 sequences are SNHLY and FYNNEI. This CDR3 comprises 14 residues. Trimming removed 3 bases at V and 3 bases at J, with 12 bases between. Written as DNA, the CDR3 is TGTGCCAGCAGTGACTCCCCCTCAATCTACGAGCAGTACTTC. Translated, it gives CASSDSPSIYEQYF. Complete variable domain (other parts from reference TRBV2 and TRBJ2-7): EPEVTQTPSHQVTQMGQEVILRCVPISNHLYFYWYRQILGQKVEFLVSFYNNEISEKSEIFDDQFSVERPDGSNFTLKIRSTKLEDSAMYFCASSDSPSIYEQYFGPGTRLTVT.

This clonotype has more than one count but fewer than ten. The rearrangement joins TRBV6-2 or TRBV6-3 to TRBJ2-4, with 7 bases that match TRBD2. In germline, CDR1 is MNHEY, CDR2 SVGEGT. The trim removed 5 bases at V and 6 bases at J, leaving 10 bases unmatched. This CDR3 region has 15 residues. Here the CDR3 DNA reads TGTGCCAGCAGTGACCCGGGACCGGGGGGAAACATTCAGTACTTC. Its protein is CASSDPGPGGNIQYF.

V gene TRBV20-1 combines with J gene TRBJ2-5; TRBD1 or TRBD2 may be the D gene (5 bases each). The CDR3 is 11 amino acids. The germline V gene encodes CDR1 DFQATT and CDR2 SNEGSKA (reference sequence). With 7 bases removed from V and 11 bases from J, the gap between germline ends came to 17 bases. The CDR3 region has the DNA TGCAGTGTACGGGGTGTGGGGGAGCAGTACTTC. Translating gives CSVRGVGEQYF.